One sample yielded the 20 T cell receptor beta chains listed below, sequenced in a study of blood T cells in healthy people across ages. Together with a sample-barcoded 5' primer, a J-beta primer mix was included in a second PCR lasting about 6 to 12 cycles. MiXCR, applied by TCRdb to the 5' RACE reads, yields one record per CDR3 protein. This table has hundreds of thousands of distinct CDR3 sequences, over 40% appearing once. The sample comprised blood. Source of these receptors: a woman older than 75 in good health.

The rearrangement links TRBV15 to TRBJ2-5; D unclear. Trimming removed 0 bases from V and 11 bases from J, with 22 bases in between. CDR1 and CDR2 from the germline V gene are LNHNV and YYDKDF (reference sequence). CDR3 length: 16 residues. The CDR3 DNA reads TGTGCCACCAGCAGAGATCCGGCCACCCTCCGCAATGAGCAGTACTTC. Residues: CATSRDPATLRNEQYF.

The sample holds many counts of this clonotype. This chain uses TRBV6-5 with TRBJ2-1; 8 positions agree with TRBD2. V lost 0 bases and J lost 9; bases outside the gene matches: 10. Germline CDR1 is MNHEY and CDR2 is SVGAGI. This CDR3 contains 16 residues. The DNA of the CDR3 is TGTGCCAGCAGTTACTCGGTCGGGACTAGATTGTGTGAGCAGTTCTTC. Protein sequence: CASSYSVGTRLCEQFF.

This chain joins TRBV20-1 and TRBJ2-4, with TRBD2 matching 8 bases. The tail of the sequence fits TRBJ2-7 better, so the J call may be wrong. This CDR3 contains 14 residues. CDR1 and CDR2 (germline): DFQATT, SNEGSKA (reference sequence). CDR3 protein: CSANPLAGGYEQYF. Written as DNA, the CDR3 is TGCAGTGCTAACCCCCTTGCGGGAGGCTACGAGCAGTACTTC.

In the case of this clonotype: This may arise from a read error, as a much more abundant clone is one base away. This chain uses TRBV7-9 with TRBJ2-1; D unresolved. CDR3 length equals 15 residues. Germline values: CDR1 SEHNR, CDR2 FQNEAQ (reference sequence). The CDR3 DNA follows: TGTGCCAGCAGCGACTGGGTACTTCCGTACAATGAGCGGTTCTTC. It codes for CASSDWVLPYNERFF.

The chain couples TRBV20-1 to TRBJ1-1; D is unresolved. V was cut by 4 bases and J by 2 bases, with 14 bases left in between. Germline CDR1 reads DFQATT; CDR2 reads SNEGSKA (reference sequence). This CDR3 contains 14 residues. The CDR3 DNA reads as TGCAGTGCTACCGGAGGGATGGTAAACACTGAAGCTTTCTTT. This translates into CSATGGMVNTEAFF.

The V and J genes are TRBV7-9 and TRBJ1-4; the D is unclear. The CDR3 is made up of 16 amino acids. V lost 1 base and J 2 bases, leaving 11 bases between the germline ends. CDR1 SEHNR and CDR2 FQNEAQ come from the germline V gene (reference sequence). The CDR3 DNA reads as TGTGCCAGCAGCTTAGGGGCCTCGGCGACTAATGAAAAACTGTTTTTT. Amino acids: CASSLGASATNEKLFF.

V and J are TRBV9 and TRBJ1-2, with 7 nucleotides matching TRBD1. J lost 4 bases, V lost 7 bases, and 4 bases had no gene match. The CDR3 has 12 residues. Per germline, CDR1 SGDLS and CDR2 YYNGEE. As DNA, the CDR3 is TGTGCCAGCGGCCGGGACAGCTATGGCTACACCTTC. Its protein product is CASGRDSYGYTF. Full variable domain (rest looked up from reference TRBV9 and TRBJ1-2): DSGVTQTPKHLITATGQRVTLRCSPRSGDLSVYWYQQSLDQGLQFLIQYYNGEERAKGNILERFSAQQFPDLHSELNLSSLELGDSALYFCASGRDSYGYTFGSGTRLTVV.

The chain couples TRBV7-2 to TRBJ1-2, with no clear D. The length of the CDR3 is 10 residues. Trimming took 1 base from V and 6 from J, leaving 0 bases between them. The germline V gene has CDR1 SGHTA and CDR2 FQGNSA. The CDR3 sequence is CASSLDGYTF. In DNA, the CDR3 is TGTGCCAGCAGCTTAGATGGCTACACCTTC.

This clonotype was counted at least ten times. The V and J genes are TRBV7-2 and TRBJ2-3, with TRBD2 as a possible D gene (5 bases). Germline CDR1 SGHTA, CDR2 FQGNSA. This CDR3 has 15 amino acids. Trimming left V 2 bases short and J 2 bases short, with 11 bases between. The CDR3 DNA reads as TGTGCCAGCAGCTTATTTAGGACTGACACAGATACGCAGTATTTT. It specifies CASSLFRTDTDTQYF.

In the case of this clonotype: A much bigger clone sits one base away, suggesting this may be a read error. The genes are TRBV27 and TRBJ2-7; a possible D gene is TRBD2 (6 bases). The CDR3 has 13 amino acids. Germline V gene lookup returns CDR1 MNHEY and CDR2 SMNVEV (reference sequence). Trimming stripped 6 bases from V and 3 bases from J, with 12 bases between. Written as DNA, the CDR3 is TGTGCCAGCAGACGACTAGTGGGCTACGAGCAGTACTTC. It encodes CASRRLVGYEQYF.

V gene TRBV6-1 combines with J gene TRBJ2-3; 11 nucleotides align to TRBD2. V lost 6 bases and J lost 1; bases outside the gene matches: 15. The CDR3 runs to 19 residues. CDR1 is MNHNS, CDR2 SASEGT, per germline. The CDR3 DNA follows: TGTGCCAGCAGCCGGTTACTAGCGGGAGATTTGGGTGGCACAGATACGCAGTATTTT. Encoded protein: CASSRLLAGDLGGTDTQYF.

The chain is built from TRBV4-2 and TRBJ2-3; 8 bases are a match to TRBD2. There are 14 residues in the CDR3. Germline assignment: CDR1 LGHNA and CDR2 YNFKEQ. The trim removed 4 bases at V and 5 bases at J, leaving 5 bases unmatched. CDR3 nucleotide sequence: TGTGCCAGCAGCCGCGGACTAGCAGGAGATACGCAGTATTTT. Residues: CASSRGLAGDTQYF.

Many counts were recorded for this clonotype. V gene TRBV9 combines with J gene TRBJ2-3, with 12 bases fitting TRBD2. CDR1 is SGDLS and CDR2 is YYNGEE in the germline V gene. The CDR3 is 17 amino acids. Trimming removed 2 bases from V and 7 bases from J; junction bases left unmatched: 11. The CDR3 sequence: CASSVDPLAGGTHTQYF. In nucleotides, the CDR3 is TGTGCCAGCAGCGTCGACCCACTAGCGGGAGGTACCCATACGCAGTATTTT. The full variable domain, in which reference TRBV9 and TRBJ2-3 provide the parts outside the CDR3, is DSGVTQTPKHLITATGQRVTLRCSPRSGDLSVYWYQQSLDQGLQFLIQYYNGEERAKGNILERFSAQQFPDLHSELNLSSLELGDSALYFCASSVDPLAGGTHTQYFGPGTRLTVL.

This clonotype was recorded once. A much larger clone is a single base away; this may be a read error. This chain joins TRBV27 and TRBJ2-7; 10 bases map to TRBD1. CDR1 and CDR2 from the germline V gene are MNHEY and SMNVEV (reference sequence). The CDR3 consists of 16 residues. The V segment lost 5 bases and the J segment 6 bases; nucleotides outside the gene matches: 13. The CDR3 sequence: CASSIRQGAAMPEQYF. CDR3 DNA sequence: TGTGCCAGCAGTATCCGACAGGGGGCTGCAATGCCCGAGCAGTACTTC.

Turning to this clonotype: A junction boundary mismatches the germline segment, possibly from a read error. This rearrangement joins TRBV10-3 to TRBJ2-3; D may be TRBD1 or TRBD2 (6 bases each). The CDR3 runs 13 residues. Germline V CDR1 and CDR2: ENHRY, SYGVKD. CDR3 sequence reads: CTIGGGGTDTQYF. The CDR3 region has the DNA TGTACCATCGGGGGCGGGGGCACAGATACGCAGTATTTT.

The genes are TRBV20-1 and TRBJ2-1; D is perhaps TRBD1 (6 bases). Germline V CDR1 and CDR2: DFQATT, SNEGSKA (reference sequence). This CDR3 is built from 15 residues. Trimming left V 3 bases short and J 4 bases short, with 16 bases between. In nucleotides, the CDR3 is TGCAGTGCTAGGGAGGCGGACAGAGATTACAATGAGCAGTTCTTC. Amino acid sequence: CSAREADRDYNEQFF.

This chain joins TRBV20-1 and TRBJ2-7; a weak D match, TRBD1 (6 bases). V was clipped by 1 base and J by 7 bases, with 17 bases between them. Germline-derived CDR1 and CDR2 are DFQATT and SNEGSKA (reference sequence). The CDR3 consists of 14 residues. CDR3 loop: CSARVQGPYNEQYF. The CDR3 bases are TGCAGTGCTAGAGTACAGGGTCCCTACAATGAGCAGTACTTC.

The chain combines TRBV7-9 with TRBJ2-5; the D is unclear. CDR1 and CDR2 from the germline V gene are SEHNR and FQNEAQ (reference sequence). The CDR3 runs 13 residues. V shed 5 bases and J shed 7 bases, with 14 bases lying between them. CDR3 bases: TGTGCCAGCAGCGTAGTACCCTCCGGGACCCAGTACTTC. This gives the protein CASSVVPSGTQYF.

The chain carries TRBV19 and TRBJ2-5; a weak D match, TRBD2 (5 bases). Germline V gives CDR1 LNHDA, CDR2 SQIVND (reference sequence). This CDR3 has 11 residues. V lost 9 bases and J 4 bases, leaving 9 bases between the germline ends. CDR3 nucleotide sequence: TGTGCCAGGGACTGCCTAGAGACCCAGTACTTC. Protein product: CARDCLETQYF.

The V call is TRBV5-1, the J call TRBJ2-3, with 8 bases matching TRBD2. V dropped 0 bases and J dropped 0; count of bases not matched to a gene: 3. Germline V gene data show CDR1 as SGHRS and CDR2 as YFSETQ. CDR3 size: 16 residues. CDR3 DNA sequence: TGCGCCAGCAGCTTGGGGGCGGGGGGAAGCACAGATACGCAGTATTTT. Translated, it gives CASSLGAGGSTDTQYF.